This TCR beta chain came from a study of shared clonotypes between healthy human individuals. TCRdb keeps only in-frame clones here, not all; method: immunoSEQ multiplex PCR. The repertoire consists of 950,000 to 1,300,000 clones, with about 77% occurring once and the leading ten covering around 1.4%. About this clone: Its antigen is unidentified.

The study's findings and limits: Generally, naive subsets (rather than memory subsets) showed larger estimated richness. When naive CD4 clonotypes were compared across a handful of donors, around 5% were shared.

The length of the CDR3 is 13 residues. V was cut by 2 bases and J by 9 bases, with 11 bases left in between. The V gene's germline CDR1 is WSHSY and CDR2 SAAADI. Healthy HIV-negative adults without recent acute infections or vaccinations served as donors. Caucasian adults living in Nashville, Tennessee, provided all samples. Sample: memory CD4+ T cells sorted from blood. Subset specified: CD45RA-negative fraction. The clonotype comes from a man in his late teens or twenties in good health. The chain has TRBV10-2 and TRBJ2-1; maybe TRBD1 (6 bases). The CDR3 nucleotides are TGCGCCAGCAGTGAGCAGGGGAAGGGTGAGCAGTTCTTC. It is translated as CASSEQGKGEQFF.